This record concerns one T cell receptor (beta chain) sequence. Some clones are missing from TCRdb's copy, which holds only in-frame ones; the method was immunoSEQ multiplex PCR. The sample yields about 150,000 clones, about 73% seen once. The entry originates in a study of blood T cell repertoires in COVID-19. Germline CDR1 is KGHSH and CDR2 is LQKENI. The CDR3 is 15 residues long. With V trimmed by 2 bases and J by 5 bases, 3 bases remained unmatched. The TCR sequence derives from an elderly man with acute or convalescent COVID-19. V is TRBV18 and J is TRBJ2-3; TRBD2 agrees at 11 bases. The sample consisted of peripheral blood. CDR3 protein: CASSPTSGGGDTQYF. CDR3 coding DNA: TGTGCCAGCTCACCAACTAGCGGGGGAGGAGATACGCAGTATTTT.